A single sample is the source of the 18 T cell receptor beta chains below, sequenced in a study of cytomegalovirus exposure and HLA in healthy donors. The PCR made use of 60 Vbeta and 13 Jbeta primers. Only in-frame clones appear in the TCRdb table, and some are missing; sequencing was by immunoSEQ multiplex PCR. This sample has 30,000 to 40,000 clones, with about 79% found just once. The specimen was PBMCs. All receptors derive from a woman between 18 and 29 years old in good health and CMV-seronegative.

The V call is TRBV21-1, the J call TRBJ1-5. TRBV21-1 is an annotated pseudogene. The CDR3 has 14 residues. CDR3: CASGGSPRNQPQHF. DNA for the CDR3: TGTGCCAGCGGAGGAAGTCCTCGAAATCAGCCCCAGCATTTT.

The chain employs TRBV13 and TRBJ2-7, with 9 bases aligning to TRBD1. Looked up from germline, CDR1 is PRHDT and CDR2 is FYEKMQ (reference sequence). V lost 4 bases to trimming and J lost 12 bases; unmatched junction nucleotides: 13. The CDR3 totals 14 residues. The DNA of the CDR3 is TGTGCCAGCAGCTCAGGAGGACAGGGGCGTGCTGGGTACTTC. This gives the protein CASSSGGQGRAGYF.

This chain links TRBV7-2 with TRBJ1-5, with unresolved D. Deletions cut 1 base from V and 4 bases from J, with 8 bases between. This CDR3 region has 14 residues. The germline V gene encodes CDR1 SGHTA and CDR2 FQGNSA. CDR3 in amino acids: CASSLEAKNQPQHF. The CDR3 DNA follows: TGTGCCAGCAGCTTAGAAGCAAAGAATCAGCCCCAGCATTTT.

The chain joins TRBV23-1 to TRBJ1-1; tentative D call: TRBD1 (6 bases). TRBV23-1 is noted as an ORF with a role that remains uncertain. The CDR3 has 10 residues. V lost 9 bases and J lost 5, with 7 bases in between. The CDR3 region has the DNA TGCGCCAGAGACAGGACTGAAGCTTTCTTT. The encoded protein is CARDRTEAFF.

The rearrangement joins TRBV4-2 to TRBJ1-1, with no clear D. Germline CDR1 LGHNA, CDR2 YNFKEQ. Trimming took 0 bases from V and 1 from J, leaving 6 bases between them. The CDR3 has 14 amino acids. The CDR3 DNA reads TGTGCCAGCAGCCAAGATCTGAGGAACACTGAAGCTTTCTTT. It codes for CASSQDLRNTEAFF.

The DNA of the CDR3 is TGTGCCAGCAGTCCCACAGGGGGCTGGTCCTACGAGCAGTACTTC. Protein: CASSPTGGWSYEQYF. V is TRBV27 and J is TRBJ2-7; 9 nucleotides match TRBD1. This CDR3 contains 15 residues. Germline V CDR1 and CDR2: MNHEY, SMNVEV (reference sequence). V gave up 5 bases and J gave up 1 base; unmatched junction bases: 6.

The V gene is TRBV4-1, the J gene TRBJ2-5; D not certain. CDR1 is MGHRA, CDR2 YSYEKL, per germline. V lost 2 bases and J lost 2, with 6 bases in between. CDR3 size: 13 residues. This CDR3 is CASSQIPQETQYF. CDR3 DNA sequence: TGCGCCAGCAGCCAAATCCCACAAGAGACCCAGTACTTC.

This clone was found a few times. The CDR3 region has the DNA TGCAGCGTTGAATTAATCCCGGGACAGCAAGAGACCCAGTACTTC. It yields the protein CSVELIPGQQETQYF. The rearrangement uses TRBV29-1 and TRBJ2-5; TRBD1 matches 7 bases. The CDR3 contains 15 residues. The V gene's germline CDR1 is SQVTM and CDR2 ANQGSEA. Unmatched junction bases numbered 8, after V lost 2 bases and J lost 2 bases.

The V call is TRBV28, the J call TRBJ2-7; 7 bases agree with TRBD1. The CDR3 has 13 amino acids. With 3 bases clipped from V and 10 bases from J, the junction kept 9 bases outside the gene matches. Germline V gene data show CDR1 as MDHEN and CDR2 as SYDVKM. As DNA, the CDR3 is TGTGCCAGCAGTTTTAGGGGGACAGCGGATCAGTACTTC. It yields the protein CASSFRGTADQYF.

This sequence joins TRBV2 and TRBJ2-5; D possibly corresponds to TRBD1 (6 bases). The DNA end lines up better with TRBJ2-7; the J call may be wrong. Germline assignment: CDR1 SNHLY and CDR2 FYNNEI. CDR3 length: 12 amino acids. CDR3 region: CARGGTVYEQYF. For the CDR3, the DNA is TGTGCCAGAGGGGGAACCGTCTACGAGCAGTACTTC.

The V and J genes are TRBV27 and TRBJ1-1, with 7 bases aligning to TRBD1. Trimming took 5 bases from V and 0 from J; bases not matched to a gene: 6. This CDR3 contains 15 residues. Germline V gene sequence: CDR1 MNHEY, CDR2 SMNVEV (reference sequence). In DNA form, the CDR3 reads TGTGCCAGCAGTCCTGGAACAGGGGTGAACACTGAAGCTTTCTTT. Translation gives CASSPGTGVNTEAFF.

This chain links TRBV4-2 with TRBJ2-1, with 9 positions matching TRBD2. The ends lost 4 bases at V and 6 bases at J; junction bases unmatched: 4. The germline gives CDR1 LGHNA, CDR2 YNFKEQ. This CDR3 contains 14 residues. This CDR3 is CASSLAGGANEQFF. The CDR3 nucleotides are TGTGCCAGCAGCCTGGCGGGGGGGGCCAATGAGCAGTTCTTC.

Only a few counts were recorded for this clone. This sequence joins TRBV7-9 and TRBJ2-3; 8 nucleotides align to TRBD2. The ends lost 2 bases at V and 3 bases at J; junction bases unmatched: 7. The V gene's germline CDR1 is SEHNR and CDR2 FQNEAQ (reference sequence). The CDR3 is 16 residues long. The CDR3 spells CASSLTSGRETDTQYF. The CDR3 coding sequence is TGTGCCAGCAGCTTAACCAGCGGGAGAGAGACAGATACGCAGTATTTT.

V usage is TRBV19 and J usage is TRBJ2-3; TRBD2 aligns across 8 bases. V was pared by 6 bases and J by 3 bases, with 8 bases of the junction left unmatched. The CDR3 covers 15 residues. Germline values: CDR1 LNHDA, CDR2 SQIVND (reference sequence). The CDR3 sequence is CASSGSSGNTDTQYF. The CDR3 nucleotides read TGTGCCAGTAGCGGGAGTAGCGGGAATACAGATACGCAGTATTTT.

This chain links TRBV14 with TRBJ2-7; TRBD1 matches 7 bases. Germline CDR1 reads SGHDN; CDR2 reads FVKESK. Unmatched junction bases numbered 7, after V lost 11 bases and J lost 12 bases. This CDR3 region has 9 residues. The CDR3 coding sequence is TGTGCCCGCAAGGGGGCGGTGTACTTC. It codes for CARKGAVYF.

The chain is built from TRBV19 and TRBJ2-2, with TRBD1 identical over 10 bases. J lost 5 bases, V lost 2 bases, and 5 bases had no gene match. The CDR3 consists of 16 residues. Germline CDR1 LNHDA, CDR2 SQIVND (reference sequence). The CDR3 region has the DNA TGTGCCAGTAGTATATATCCGGGACAGGGGACCGGGGAGCTGTTTTTT. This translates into CASSIYPGQGTGELFF.

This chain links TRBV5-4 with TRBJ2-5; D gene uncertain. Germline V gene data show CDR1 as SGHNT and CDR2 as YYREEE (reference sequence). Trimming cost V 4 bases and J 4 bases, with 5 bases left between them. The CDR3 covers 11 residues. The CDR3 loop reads CASSHGETQYF. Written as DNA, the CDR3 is TGTGCCAGCAGCCACGGAGAGACCCAGTACTTC.

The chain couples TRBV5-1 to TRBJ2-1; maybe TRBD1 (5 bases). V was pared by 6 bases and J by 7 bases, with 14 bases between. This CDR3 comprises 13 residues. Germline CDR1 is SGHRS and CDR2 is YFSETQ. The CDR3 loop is CASTTDPWNEQFF. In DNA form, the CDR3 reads TGCGCCAGCACGACAGACCCTTGGAATGAGCAGTTCTTC.